The 30 T cell receptor beta chains reported below all come from one sample, sequenced in a study of cytomegalovirus exposure and HLA in healthy donors. The table came from immunoSEQ multiplex PCR; TCRdb's copy has only in-frame clones and leaves some out. The profile shows around 160,000 clones, about 90% of them singletons. Sequencing input: PBMCs. These receptors were taken from a woman aged 18-29 years in good health and CMV-seropositive.

The rearrangement joins TRBV19 to TRBJ2-1; D is unclear. The V and J ends lost 3 bases and 4 bases respectively, with 10 bases between them. Looked up from germline, CDR1 is LNHDA and CDR2 is SQIVND (reference sequence). The CDR3 is 14 amino acids. This CDR3 reads CASSMGLRYNEQFF. The CDR3 nucleotides read TGTGCCAGTAGTATGGGCCTTAGATACAATGAGCAGTTCTTC.

This chain uses TRBV18 with TRBJ1-1; 7 nucleotides agree with TRBD1. Germline V gene data show CDR1 as KGHSH and CDR2 as LQKENI. V lost 1 base, J lost 8 bases, and 10 bases stayed unmatched. The CDR3 covers 15 residues. The CDR3 nucleotides read TGTGCCAGCTCACCACTGGAGAGAAGGGGGCACGAAGCTTTCTTT. It translates to CASSPLERRGHEAFF.

The J gene is TRBJ2-5, the V gene TRBV18; maybe TRBD1 (7 bases). Germline CDR1 is KGHSH and CDR2 is LQKENI. The CDR3 contains 13 residues. V lost 6 bases and J 2 bases, leaving 10 bases between the germline ends. CDR3 DNA sequence: TGTGCCAGCTCTCCAGGGGGGCAAGAGACCCAGTACTTC. It specifies CASSPGGQETQYF.

This chain uses TRBV4-2 with TRBJ1-5; D ambiguous. V shed 0 bases and J shed 2 bases, with 14 bases lying between them. This CDR3 spans 17 amino acids. Germline lookup yields CDR1 LGHNA and CDR2 YNFKEQ. The CDR3 DNA follows: TGTGCCAGCAGCCAAGAGGAAGAGGGCTGGGGCAATCAGCCCCAGCATTTT. Translated: CASSQEEEGWGNQPQHF.

A note on this clone: The DNA is left out, because the CDR3 cannot be placed on it with certainty; the CDR3 is given as TCRdb lists it. This chain joins TRBV27 and TRBJ1-2. The V gene's germline CDR1 is MNHEY and CDR2 SMNVEV (reference sequence). The CDR3 region is 23 residues in length, termini included. CDR3: CASDPPQIYYGYTFGKIYYGYTF.

This sequence joins TRBV7-2 and TRBJ2-1; D is unresolved. CDR1 SGHTA and CDR2 FQGNSA come from the germline V gene. This CDR3 spans 14 amino acids. Trimming took 1 base from V and 2 from J, leaving 6 bases between them. CDR3 region: CASSLGPTYNEQFF. The CDR3 coding sequence is TGTGCCAGCAGCTTAGGGCCCACCTACAATGAGCAGTTCTTC.

The chain combines TRBV5-4 with TRBJ2-3; TRBD2 might be the D (5 bases). Germline values: CDR1 SGHNT, CDR2 YYREEE (reference sequence). This CDR3 is built from 16 residues. The V gene lost 2 bases and the J gene lost 1 base, with 14 bases spanning the gap. The CDR3 here is CASSFFSRGGTDTQYF. The CDR3 DNA sequence: TGTGCCAGCAGCTTCTTTTCTCGGGGAGGCACAGATACGCAGTATTTT.

The V and J genes are TRBV4-1 and TRBJ2-2; 8 bases are a match to TRBD2. Trimming at V came to 0 bases and at J to 10 bases, leaving 10 bases not matched to a gene. The CDR3 is 16 residues long. Germline V gene lookup returns CDR1 MGHRA and CDR2 YSYEKL. CDR3 nucleotides: TGCGCCAGCAGCCAAGACCCCCCGGGGGGGGTCGAGGAGCTGTTTTTT. Translated, it gives CASSQDPPGGVEELFF.

This chain joins TRBV28 and TRBJ1-5; 7 bases align to TRBD1. After removal of 5 bases from V and 6 bases from J, the junction contained 1 base not matched to a gene. The CDR3 has 12 amino acids. The V gene's germline CDR1 is MDHEN and CDR2 SYDVKM. The CDR3 protein is CASSTGVQPQHF. The CDR3, as DNA: TGTGCCAGCAGTACAGGGGTTCAGCCCCAGCATTTT.

The chain is built from TRBV25-1 and TRBJ2-2; 8 bases agree with TRBD1. After removal of 4 bases from V and 5 bases from J, the junction contained 9 bases not matched to a gene. The germline CDR1 and CDR2 sequences are MGHDK and SYGVNS. This CDR3 is built from 16 residues. Here the CDR3 reads CASSGPWTGSTGELFF. The CDR3 nucleotides read TGTGCCAGCAGTGGCCCTTGGACAGGGTCGACCGGGGAGCTGTTTTTT.

This rearrangement joins TRBV5-1 to TRBJ2-7, with D perhaps TRBD1 (6 bases). V lost 4 bases, J lost 1 base, and 9 bases lay in between. Looked up from germline, CDR1 is SGHRS and CDR2 is YFSETQ. This CDR3 spans 13 amino acids. CDR3 region: CASSKQGSYEQYF. CDR3 nucleotide sequence: TGCGCCAGCAGCAAACAGGGATCCTACGAGCAGTACTTC.

This clone has a handful of counts. The chain carries TRBV28 and TRBJ1-2; 11 bases agree with TRBD1. Germline V gene sequence: CDR1 MDHEN, CDR2 SYDVKM. The V gene end was trimmed by 4 bases and the J gene end by 8 bases; junction bases not matched to a gene: 9. This CDR3 comprises 15 residues. CDR3 sequence reads: CASSWTGGPTRGYTF. The CDR3, as DNA: TGTGCCAGCAGTTGGACAGGGGGCCCAACTAGGGGCTACACCTTC.

The chain couples TRBV27 to TRBJ1-2; no definite D call. CDR3 size: 15 residues. Per germline, CDR1 MNHEY and CDR2 SMNVEV (reference sequence). Trimming took off 0 bases at V and 7 bases at J, with 15 bases between the two ends. The CDR3 nucleotides are TGTGCCAGCAGTTTATCGAAACGGGGTACCGGTGGCTACACCTTC. Amino acid sequence: CASSLSKRGTGGYTF.

The chain links TRBV6-6 to TRBJ2-3; D not resolved. Trimming shortened V by 6 bases and J by 0 bases, and 16 bases separated the two germline ends. There are 16 residues in the CDR3. Germline values: CDR1 MNHNY, CDR2 SVGAGI (reference sequence). The CDR3 DNA follows: TGTGCCAGCAGCCCTTTGTCAATCGGGAGCACAGATACGCAGTATTTT. This codes for CASSPLSIGSTDTQYF.

This clone was seen just once. The chain couples TRBV7-7 to TRBJ2-1, with D possibly being TRBD2 (6 bases). V dropped 5 bases and J dropped 6 bases, with 14 bases sitting between them. In germline, CDR1 is SSHAT, CDR2 FNYEAQ (reference sequence). This CDR3 has 14 residues. CDR3 coding DNA: TGTGCCAGCAGCCCAGGTGGGGGAGGCAATGAGCAGTTCTTC. It specifies CASSPGGGGNEQFF.

The chain joins TRBV10-3 to TRBJ1-1; D is ambiguous. V was cut by 7 bases and J by 0 bases, with 12 bases left in between. The CDR3 runs to 14 residues. CDR1 ENHRY and CDR2 SYGVKD come from the germline V gene. CDR3 sequence: CAITREELNTEAFF. The CDR3, as DNA: TGTGCCATCACCCGGGAGGAGTTGAACACTGAAGCTTTCTTT.

This chain joins TRBV7-7 and TRBJ2-1; TRBD1 agrees at 8 bases. CDR3 size: 16 residues. V dropped 4 bases and J dropped 5; count of bases not matched to a gene: 10. The germline CDR1 and CDR2 sequences are SSHAT and FNYEAQ (reference sequence). CDR3 nucleotides: TGTGCCAGCAGCTCCCGACAGGGGAGCTTCCACAATGAGCAGTTCTTC. It translates to CASSSRQGSFHNEQFF.

This chain uses TRBV25-1 with TRBJ2-6; 8 bases are a match to TRBD1. V dropped 7 bases and J dropped 0; count of bases not matched to a gene: 5. Germline lookup yields CDR1 MGHDK and CDR2 SYGVNS. The CDR3 loop spans 16 amino acids. CDR3 bases: TGTGCCAGCACTCCGGGACAGGTCTCTGGGGCCAACGTCCTGACTTTC. Translated, it gives CASTPGQVSGANVLTF.

The rearrangement links TRBV6-1 to TRBJ2-2; 10 bases line up with TRBD1. Per germline, CDR1 MNHNS and CDR2 SASEGT. The CDR3 is 15 amino acids. Unmatched junction bases numbered 6, after V lost 6 bases and J lost 5 bases. CDR3: CASRTGGVGTGELFF. CDR3 bases: TGTGCCAGCAGGACAGGGGGCGTGGGAACCGGGGAGCTGTTTTTT.

The genes are TRBV7-9 and TRBJ1-1; 9 nucleotides line up with TRBD1. With V trimmed by 5 bases and J by 1 base, 5 bases remained unmatched. This CDR3 contains 15 residues. The V gene's germline CDR1 is SEHNR and CDR2 FQNEAQ (reference sequence). CDR3 sequence (DNA): TGTGCCAGCAGCCCCGGACAGGGGCAGAACACTGAAGCTTTCTTT. Translated: CASSPGQGQNTEAFF. Full variable domain (rest looked up from reference TRBV7-9 and TRBJ1-1): DTGVSQNPRHKITKRGQNVTFRCDPISEHNRLYWYRQTLGQGPEFLTYFQNEAQLEKSRLLSDRFSAERPKGSFSTLEIQRTEQGDSAMYLCASSPGQGQNTEAFFGQGTRLTVV.

V is TRBV15 and J is TRBJ2-7, with TRBD1 identical over 8 bases. Trimming removed 5 bases from V and 2 bases from J; junction bases left unmatched: 5. The CDR3 has 14 amino acids. Germline CDR1 reads LNHNV; CDR2 reads YYDKDF (reference sequence). The CDR3 here is CATSVGQGTYEQYF. The CDR3 DNA is TGTGCCACCAGCGTCGGACAGGGAACCTACGAGCAGTACTTC.

The chain couples TRBV6-6 to TRBJ1-2; D unclear. Germline V gene lookup returns CDR1 MNHNY and CDR2 SVGAGI (reference sequence). The CDR3 is 11 residues long. V gave up 6 bases and J gave up 4 bases, with 6 bases separating them. The CDR3 loop is CASSGVYGYTF. The CDR3 DNA reads TGTGCCAGCAGCGGAGTCTATGGCTACACCTTC.

This clone was counted a single time. The chain combines TRBV7-2 with TRBJ2-2; 8 nucleotides match TRBD2. The CDR3 loop spans 16 amino acids. Trimming took 5 bases from V and 6 from J; bases not matched to a gene: 11. Germline loops: CDR1 SGHTA, CDR2 FQGNSA. The CDR3 sequence is CASSHSGVPRAGELFF. The CDR3 coding sequence is TGTGCCAGCAGCCATAGCGGGGTCCCCCGGGCCGGGGAGCTGTTTTTT.

This clone was observed a single time. The CDR3 bases are TGTGCCAGCAGCGCTTCCGGGGTTGAGCAGTTCTTC. Its translation: CASSASGVEQFF. The rearrangement uses TRBV5-4 and TRBJ2-1, with TRBD2 as a possible D gene (5 bases). V was clipped by 4 bases and J by 9 bases, with 11 bases between them. CDR3 length equals 12 residues. CDR1 and CDR2 from the germline V gene are SGHNT and YYREEE (reference sequence).

The chain carries TRBV7-8 and TRBJ2-7, with 9 bases identical to TRBD1. Germline assignment: CDR1 SGHVS and CDR2 FQNEAQ. CDR3 size: 15 residues. With V trimmed by 6 bases and J by 3 bases, 9 bases remained unmatched. The CDR3 DNA reads TGTGCCAGCAGGGTTAGGCCGGGACAGGGCTACGAGCAGTACTTC. Its translation is CASRVRPGQGYEQYF. The full variable domain, its missing parts supplied by reference TRBV7-8 and TRBJ2-7, is GAGVSQSPRYKVAKRGQDVALRCDPISGHVSLFWYQQALGQGPEFLTYFQNEAQLDKSGLPSDRFFAERPEGSVSTLKIQRTQQEDSAVYLCASRVRPGQGYEQYFGPGTRLTVT.

CDR3 sequence: CASSPRGGQETQYF. The DNA for the CDR3 is TGTGCCAGCAGCCCTAGGGGCGGCCAAGAGACCCAGTACTTC. This chain joins TRBV27 and TRBJ2-5; a possible D gene is TRBD1 (5 bases). Germline loops: CDR1 MNHEY, CDR2 SMNVEV (reference sequence). The CDR3 contains 14 residues. V dropped 6 bases and J dropped 1 base, with 12 bases sitting between them.

The chain joins TRBV7-8 to TRBJ2-3; possibly TRBD2 for D (5 bases). This CDR3 is 16 amino acids long. The germline V gene encodes CDR1 SGHVS and CDR2 FQNEAQ. V dropped 1 base and J dropped 3 bases, with 14 bases sitting between them. The CDR3: CASSLVLDLATDTQYF. For the CDR3, the DNA is TGTGCCAGCAGCTTAGTACTAGACTTGGCGACAGATACGCAGTATTTT.

The chain links TRBV7-3 to TRBJ2-3; D perhaps matches TRBD2 (5 bases). CDR3 length equals 14 residues. V was trimmed by 5 bases and J by 7 bases, leaving 16 bases between them. Per germline, CDR1 SGHTA and CDR2 FQGTGA. CDR3 sequence reads: CASSLTPTGNTQYF. DNA for the CDR3: TGTGCCAGCAGCCTTACTCCGACGGGAAATACGCAGTATTTT.

This sequence joins TRBV30 and TRBJ2-3; 13 bases are a match to TRBD2. The CDR3 extends over 14 amino acids. V lost 5 bases, J lost 5 bases, and 4 bases stayed unmatched. Germline CDR1 reads GTSNPN; CDR2 reads SVGIG (reference sequence). The CDR3: CAWELAGGVDTQYF. The CDR3 DNA reads as TGTGCCTGGGAACTAGCGGGGGGGGTAGATACGCAGTATTTT.

In this sample, this clone turned up once. The genes are TRBV28 and TRBJ1-5; the D gene is possibly TRBD1 (6 bases). Trimming took off 5 bases at V and 7 bases at J, with 21 bases between the two ends. CDR3 length equals 16 residues. The V gene's germline CDR1 is MDHEN and CDR2 SYDVKM. This CDR3 reads CASSEWGRGGAQPQHF. DNA of the CDR3: TGTGCCAGCAGTGAGTGGGGGAGAGGGGGTGCCCAGCCCCAGCATTTT. Complete variable domain (other parts from reference TRBV28 and TRBJ1-5): DVKVTQSSRYLVKRTGEKVFLECVQDMDHENMFWYRQDPGLGLRLIYFSYDVKMKEKGDIPEGYSVSREKKERFSLILESASTNQTSMYLCASSEWGRGGAQPQHFGDGTRLSIL.